Each of the 8 T cell receptor beta chains below was sequenced from the same sample in a study of T cells in Graves' hyperthyroidism and ophthalmopathy. From RNA transcripts, TCR beta CDR3 regions were amplified. A first-round RT-PCR of the TCR CDR3 used the HTBI primer set. From the multiplex PCR reads, TCRdb called clonotypes with MiXCR, one entry per CDR3 protein. The sample has about 370,000 distinct CDR3 sequences; over 12% are singletons. The source material was blood. Receptor source: a woman aged 60-70 years with Graves' ophthalmopathy.

This clonotype was seen many times. This chain connects TRBV3-1 to TRBJ1-5; TRBD1 might be the D (6 bases). V was trimmed by 3 bases and J by 1 base, leaving 7 bases between them. CDR1 and CDR2 (germline): LGHDT, YNNKEL (reference sequence). The CDR3 is 14 residues long. DNA of the CDR3: TGTGCCAGCAGCCACGGACAGAGCAATCAGCCCCAGCATTTT. Its translation: CASSHGQSNQPQHF.

This chain connects TRBV6-1 to TRBJ2-1; 11 positions match TRBD2. The germline CDR1 and CDR2 sequences are MNHNS and SASEGT. The CDR3 totals 18 residues. After removal of 6 bases from V and 0 bases from J, the junction contained 10 bases not matched to a gene. CDR3 amino acids: CASRPLAGGPSSYNEQFF. In DNA, the CDR3 is TGTGCCAGCAGACCTCTAGCGGGAGGCCCCAGCTCCTACAATGAGCAGTTCTTC.

Ten or more counts support this clonotype. CDR3 sequence reads: CASSLDSGRVYNEQFF. In DNA form, the CDR3 reads TGCGCCAGCAGCTTGGACAGCGGGAGGGTCTACAATGAGCAGTTCTTC. The chain uses TRBV5-1 and TRBJ2-1; 10 bases are a match to TRBD2. Germline V gives CDR1 SGHRS, CDR2 YFSETQ. CDR3 length: 16 residues. Germline trimming cut 0 bases from V and 3 bases from J; bases unmatched to any gene: 3.

The V and J genes are TRBV20-1 and TRBJ2-1, with 9 bases matching TRBD2. Per germline, CDR1 DFQATT and CDR2 SNEGSKA (reference sequence). V was pared by 2 bases and J by 2 bases, with 4 bases of the junction left unmatched. The CDR3 length is 15 residues. CDR3 in amino acids: CSARRGLATYNEQFF. In DNA form, the CDR3 reads TGCAGTGCTAGACGGGGACTAGCCACCTACAATGAGCAGTTCTTC.

There are a few counts of this clonotype. The rearrangement joins TRBV10-3 to TRBJ1-1; tentatively, D is TRBD1 (6 bases). CDR3 size: 11 residues. Germline CDR1 and CDR2: ENHRY and SYGVKD. Trimming took 2 bases from V and 8 from J, leaving 6 bases between them. The CDR3 nucleotides are TGTGCCATCAGTGAGGACAGGGAAGCTTTCTTT. Translated, it gives CAISEDREAFF.

Concerning this clonotype itself: This may come from a read error, since a much larger clone is one base off. The genes are TRBV6-1 and TRBJ2-3; TRBD1 matches at 8 bases. The germline gives CDR1 MNHNS, CDR2 SASEGT. J was trimmed by 2 bases and V by 5 bases; bases with no gene match: 3. The CDR3 sequence is 14 residues long. The CDR3: CASSRQGNTDTQYF. CDR3 nucleotides: TGTGCCAGCAGTCGACAGGGGAACACAGATACGCAGTATTTT.

This clonotype has ten or more counts. The chain combines TRBV29-1 with TRBJ2-5; D is unresolved. Per germline, CDR1 SQVTM and CDR2 ANQGSEA. Trimming took off 4 bases at V and 0 bases at J, with 6 bases between the two ends. The CDR3 is 12 amino acids. CDR3 sequence reads: CSVVPYQETQYF. Written as DNA, the CDR3 is TGCAGCGTTGTCCCGTACCAAGAGACCCAGTACTTC.

Many counts were recorded for this clonotype. The CDR3 DNA reads TGCGCCAGCAGCTTCAGTACAGGGGAGGATGGCTACACCTTC. This gives the protein CASSFSTGEDGYTF. The rearrangement links TRBV5-1 to TRBJ1-2; 7 bases are shared with TRBD1. Unmatched junction bases numbered 7, after V lost 2 bases and J lost 6 bases. This CDR3 spans 14 amino acids. Germline CDR1 is SGHRS and CDR2 is YFSETQ. Using reference TRBV5-1 and TRBJ1-2 for the parts outside the CDR3, the full variable domain is KAGVTQTPRYLIKTRGQQVTLSCSPISGHRSVSWYQQTPGQGLQFLFEYFSETQRNKGNFPGRFSGRQFSNSRSEMNVSTLELGDSALYLCASSFSTGEDGYTFGSGTRLTVV.